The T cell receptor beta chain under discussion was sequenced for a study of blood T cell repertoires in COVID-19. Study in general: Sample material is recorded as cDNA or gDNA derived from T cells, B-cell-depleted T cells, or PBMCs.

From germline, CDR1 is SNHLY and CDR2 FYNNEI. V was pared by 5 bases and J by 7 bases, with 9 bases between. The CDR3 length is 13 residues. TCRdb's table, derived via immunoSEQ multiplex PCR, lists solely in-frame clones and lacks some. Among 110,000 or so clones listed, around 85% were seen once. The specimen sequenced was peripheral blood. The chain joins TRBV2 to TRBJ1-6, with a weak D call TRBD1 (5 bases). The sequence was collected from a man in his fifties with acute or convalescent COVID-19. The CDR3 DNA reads TGTGCCAGCAGTCCCGGACAAAATTCACCCCTCCACTTT. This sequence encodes CASSPGQNSPLHF.